Reported below is one TCR beta chain. Antigen specificity is unknown. TCRdb keeps only in-frame clones here, not all; method: immunoSEQ multiplex PCR. Of 89,000 or so clones listed, around 90% were seen once; the top ten hold roughly 3%. Every patient experienced relapse after autologous stem cell transplantation, and brentuximab vedotin exposure varied. Complete response, partial response or progressive disease made up the best responses. The data originate from a study of PD-1 blockade in classical Hodgkin lymphoma. Study findings and constraints: Complete responders matched newly diagnosed patients in baseline diversity. What drove the repertoire differences, possibly disease activity or prior therapy, has not been defined.

The germline gives CDR1 SGHTA, CDR2 FQGTGA. This CDR3 has 16 residues. Trimming took 1 base from V and 0 from J, leaving 10 bases between them. The sequenced sample was peripheral blood mononuclear cells (PBMCs), obtained before the second cycle of nivolumab. V gene TRBV7-3 combines with J gene TRBJ2-1; no reliable D call. This sequence was found in a human donor with classical Hodgkin lymphoma. This CDR3 reads CASSLIAKSSYNEQFF. The CDR3 nucleotides are TGTGCCAGCAGCTTAATCGCCAAGAGCTCCTACAATGAGCAGTTCTTC.